This TCR beta chain emerged from a study of blood T cell repertoires in COVID-19. About the research overall: COVID-19 samples from acute and convalescent phases originated in the United States, Italy and Spain.

This CDR3 is 14 amino acids long. The ends lost 2 bases at V and 6 bases at J; junction bases unmatched: 8. Germline lookup yields CDR1 SGHNT and CDR2 YYREEE (reference sequence). This clone was detected only once. The table came from immunoSEQ multiplex PCR; TCRdb's copy has only in-frame clones and leaves some out. The sample yields around 140,000 clones, 85% to 90% seen once. Sequenced input: peripheral blood. The receptor was isolated from an older man with acute or convalescent COVID-19. The chain uses TRBV5-4 and TRBJ2-7; 7 nucleotides align to TRBD1. CDR3 sequence (DNA): TGTGCCAGCAGCTTAATTGGACAGGCAGGCGAGCAGTACTTC. This encodes CASSLIGQAGEQYF.